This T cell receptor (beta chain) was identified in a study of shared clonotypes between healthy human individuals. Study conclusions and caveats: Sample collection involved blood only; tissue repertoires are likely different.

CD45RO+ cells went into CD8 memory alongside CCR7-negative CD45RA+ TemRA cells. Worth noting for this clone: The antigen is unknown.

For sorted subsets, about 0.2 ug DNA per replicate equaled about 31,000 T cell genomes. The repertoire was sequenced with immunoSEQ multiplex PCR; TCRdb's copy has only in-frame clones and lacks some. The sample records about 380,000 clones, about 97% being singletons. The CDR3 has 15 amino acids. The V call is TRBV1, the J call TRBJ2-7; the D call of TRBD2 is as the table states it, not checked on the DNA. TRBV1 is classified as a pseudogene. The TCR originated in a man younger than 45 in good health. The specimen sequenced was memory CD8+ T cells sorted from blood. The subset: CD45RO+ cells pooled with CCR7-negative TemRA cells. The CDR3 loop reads CTSSQVRWSTYEQYF. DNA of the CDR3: TGCACCAGCAGCCAAGTACGGTGGAGCACCTACGAGCAGTACTTC.